This TCR beta chain originates from a study of spatial heterogeneity in lung cancer. Overall study: PBMC collected at follow-up were sequenced when available, a median of roughly two years after resection.

A single record per CDR3 protein comes from TCRdb applying MiXCR to the 5' RACE reads. Of over 70,000 distinct CDR3 sequences listed, approximately 9% are singletons. J was trimmed by 5 bases and V by 9 bases; bases with no gene match: 10. Germline values: CDR1 SGHKS, CDR2 YYEKEE (reference sequence). The CDR3 is 14 amino acids. Time point here: blood at routine non-recurrence follow-up after resection. In its sample, this clonotype was seen many times. This rearrangement joins TRBV5-5 to TRBJ2-3; the match to TRBD1 covers 9 bases. Sequencing was performed on PBMCs, taken at follow-up. This TCR came from a female donor with early-stage non-small cell lung cancer. Here the CDR3 DNA reads TGTGCCACCGGCAGGACAGGGGTGCAAGATACGCAGTATTTT. Protein product: CATGRTGVQDTQYF.